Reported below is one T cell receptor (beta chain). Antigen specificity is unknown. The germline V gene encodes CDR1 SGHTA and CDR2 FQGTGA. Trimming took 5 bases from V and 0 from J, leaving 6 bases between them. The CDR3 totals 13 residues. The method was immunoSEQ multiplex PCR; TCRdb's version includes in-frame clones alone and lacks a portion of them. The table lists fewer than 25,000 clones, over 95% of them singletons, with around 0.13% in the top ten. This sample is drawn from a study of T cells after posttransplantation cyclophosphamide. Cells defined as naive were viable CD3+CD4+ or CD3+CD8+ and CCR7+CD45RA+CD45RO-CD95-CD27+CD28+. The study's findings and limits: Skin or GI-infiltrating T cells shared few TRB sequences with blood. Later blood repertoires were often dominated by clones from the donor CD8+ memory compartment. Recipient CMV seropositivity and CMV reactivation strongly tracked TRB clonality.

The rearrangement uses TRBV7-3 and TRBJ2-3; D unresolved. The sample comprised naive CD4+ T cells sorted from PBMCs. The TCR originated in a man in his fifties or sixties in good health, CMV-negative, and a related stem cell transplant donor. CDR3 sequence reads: CASSHYSTDTQYF. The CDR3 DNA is TGTGCCAGCAGCCACTACAGCACAGATACGCAGTATTTT. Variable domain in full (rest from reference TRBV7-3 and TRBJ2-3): GAGVSQTPSNKVTEKGKYVELRCDPISGHTALYWYRQSLGQGPEFLIYFQGTGAADDSGLPNDRFFAVRPEGSVSTLKIQRTERGDSAVYLCASSHYSTDTQYFGPGTRLTVL.